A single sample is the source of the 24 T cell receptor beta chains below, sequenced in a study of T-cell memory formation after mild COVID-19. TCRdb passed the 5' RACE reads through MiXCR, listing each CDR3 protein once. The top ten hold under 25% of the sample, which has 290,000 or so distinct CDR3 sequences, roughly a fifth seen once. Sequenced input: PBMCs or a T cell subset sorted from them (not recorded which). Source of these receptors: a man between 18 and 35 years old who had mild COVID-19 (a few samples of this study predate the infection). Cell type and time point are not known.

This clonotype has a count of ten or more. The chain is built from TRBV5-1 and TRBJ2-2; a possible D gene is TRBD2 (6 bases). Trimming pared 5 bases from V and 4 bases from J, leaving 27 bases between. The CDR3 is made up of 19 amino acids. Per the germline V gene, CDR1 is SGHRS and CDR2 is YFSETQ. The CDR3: CASSSSVTELASSTGELFF. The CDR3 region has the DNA TGCGCCAGCAGTAGTAGTGTGACCGAACTAGCCTCGAGCACCGGGGAGCTGTTTTTT.

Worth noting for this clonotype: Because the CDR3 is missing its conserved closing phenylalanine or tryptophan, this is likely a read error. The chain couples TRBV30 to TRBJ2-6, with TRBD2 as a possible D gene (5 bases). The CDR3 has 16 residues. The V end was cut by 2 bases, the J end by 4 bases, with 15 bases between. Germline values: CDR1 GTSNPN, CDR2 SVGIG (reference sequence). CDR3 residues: CAWSPGAGLGANVLTL. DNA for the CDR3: TGTGCCTGGAGTCCGGGCGCGGGCCTGGGGGCCAACGTCCTGACTTTA.

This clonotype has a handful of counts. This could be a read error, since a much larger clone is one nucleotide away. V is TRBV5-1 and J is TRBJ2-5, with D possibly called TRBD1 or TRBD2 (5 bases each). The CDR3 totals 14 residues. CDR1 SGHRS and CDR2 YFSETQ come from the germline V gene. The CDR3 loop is CASCLGPPKETQYF. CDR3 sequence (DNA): TGCGCCAGCTGCTTGGGACCCCCCAAAGAGACCCAGTACTTC.

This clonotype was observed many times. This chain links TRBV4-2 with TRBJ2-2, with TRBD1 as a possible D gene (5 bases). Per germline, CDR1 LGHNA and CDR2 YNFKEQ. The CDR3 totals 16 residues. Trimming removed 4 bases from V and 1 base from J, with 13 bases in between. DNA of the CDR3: TGTGCCAGCAGCCTTGGAACTGGACAGAACACCGGGGAGCTGTTTTTT. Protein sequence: CASSLGTGQNTGELFF.

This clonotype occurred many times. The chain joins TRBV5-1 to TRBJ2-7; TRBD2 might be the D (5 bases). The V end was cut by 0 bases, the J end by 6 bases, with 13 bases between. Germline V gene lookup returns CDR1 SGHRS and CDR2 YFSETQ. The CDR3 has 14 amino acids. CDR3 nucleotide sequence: TGCGCCAGCAGCTTGGTGCCGGGGTCGGGCGAGCAGTACTTC. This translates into CASSLVPGSGEQYF.

CDR3 DNA: TGTGCCAGCAGGAAGGACGGACTGAACACTGAAGCTTTCTTT. This codes for CASRKDGLNTEAFF. V usage is TRBV12-3 or TRBV12-4 and J usage is TRBJ1-1; no clear D gene. This CDR3 has 14 residues. V lost 6 bases to trimming and J lost 0 bases, with 11 bases between them.

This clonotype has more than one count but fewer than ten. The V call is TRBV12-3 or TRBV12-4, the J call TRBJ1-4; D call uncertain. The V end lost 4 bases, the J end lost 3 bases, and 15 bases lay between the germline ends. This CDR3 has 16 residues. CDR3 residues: CASSSGSRFPNEKLFF. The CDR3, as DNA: TGTGCCAGCAGTTCCGGGTCTCGATTCCCTAATGAAAAACTGTTTTTT.

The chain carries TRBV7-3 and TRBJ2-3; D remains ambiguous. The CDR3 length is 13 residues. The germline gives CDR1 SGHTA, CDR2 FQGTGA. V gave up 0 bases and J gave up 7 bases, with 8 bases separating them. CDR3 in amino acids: CASSLTLGNTQYF. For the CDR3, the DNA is TGTGCCAGCAGCTTAACGCTCGGCAATACGCAGTATTTT. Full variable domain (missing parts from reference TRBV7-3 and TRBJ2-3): GAGVSQTPSNKVTEKGKYVELRCDPISGHTALYWYRQSLGQGPEFLIYFQGTGAADDSGLPNDRFFAVRPEGSVSTLKIQRTERGDSAVYLCASSLTLGNTQYFGPGTRLTVL.

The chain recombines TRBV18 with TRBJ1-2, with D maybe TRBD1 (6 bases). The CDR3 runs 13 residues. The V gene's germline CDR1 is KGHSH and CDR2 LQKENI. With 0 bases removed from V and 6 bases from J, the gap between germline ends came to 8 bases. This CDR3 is CASSPPGAHGYTF. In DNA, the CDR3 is TGTGCCAGCTCACCACCGGGGGCGCATGGCTACACCTTC.

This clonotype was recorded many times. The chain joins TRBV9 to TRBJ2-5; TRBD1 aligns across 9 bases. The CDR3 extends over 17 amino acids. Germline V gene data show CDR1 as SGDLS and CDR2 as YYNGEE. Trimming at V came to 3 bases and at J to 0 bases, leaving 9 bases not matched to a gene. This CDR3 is CASSDPDRGVNQETQYF. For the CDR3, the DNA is TGTGCCAGCAGCGACCCCGACAGGGGGGTGAACCAAGAGACCCAGTACTTC. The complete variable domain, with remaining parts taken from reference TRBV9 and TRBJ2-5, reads DSGVTQTPKHLITATGQRVTLRCSPRSGDLSVYWYQQSLDQGLQFLIQYYNGEERAKGNILERFSAQQFPDLHSELNLSSLELGDSALYFCASSDPDRGVNQETQYFGPGTRLLVL.

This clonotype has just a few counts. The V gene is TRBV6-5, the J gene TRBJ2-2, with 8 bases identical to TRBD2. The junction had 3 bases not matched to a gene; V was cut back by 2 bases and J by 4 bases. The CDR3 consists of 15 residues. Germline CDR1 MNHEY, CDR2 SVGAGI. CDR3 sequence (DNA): TGTGCCAGCAGTTACGGCGGGACTAGCACCGGGGAGCTGTTTTTT. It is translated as CASSYGGTSTGELFF.

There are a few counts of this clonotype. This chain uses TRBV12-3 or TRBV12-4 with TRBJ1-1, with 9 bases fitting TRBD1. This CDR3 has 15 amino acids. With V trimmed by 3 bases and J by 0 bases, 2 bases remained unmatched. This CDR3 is CASSFGTGMNTEAFF. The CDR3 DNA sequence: TGTGCCAGCAGTTTCGGGACAGGGATGAACACTGAAGCTTTCTTT.

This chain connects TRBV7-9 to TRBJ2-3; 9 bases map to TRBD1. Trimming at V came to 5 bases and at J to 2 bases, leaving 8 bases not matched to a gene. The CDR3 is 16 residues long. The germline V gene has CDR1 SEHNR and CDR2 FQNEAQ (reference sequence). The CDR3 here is CASSGTGGVFTDTQYF. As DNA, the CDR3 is TGTGCCAGCAGCGGAACAGGGGGCGTTTTCACAGATACGCAGTATTTT.

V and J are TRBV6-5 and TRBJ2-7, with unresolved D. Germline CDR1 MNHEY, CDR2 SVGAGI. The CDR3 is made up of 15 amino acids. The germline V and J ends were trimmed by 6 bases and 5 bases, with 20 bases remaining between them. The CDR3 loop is CASSGLGSDRDEQYF. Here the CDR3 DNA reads TGTGCCAGCAGCGGCCTGGGGTCTGACCGCGACGAGCAGTACTTC.

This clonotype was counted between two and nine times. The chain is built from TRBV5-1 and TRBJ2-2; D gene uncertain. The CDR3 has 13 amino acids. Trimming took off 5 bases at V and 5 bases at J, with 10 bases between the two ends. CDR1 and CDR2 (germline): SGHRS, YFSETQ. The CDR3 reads CASRTPPTGELFF. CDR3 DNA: TGCGCCAGCAGAACCCCCCCGACCGGGGAGCTGTTTTTT.

CDR3 region: CASSKGLGTYNEQFF. The CDR3 region has the DNA TGCGCCAGCAGCAAGGGACTGGGGACCTACAATGAGCAGTTCTTC. The chain combines TRBV5-1 with TRBJ2-1, with D perhaps matching TRBD2 (6 bases). CDR1 and CDR2 (germline): SGHRS, YFSETQ. V dropped 4 bases and J dropped 2 bases, with 13 bases sitting between them. The CDR3 covers 15 residues. Variable domain in full (rest from reference TRBV5-1 and TRBJ2-1): KAGVTQTPRYLIKTRGQQVTLSCSPISGHRSVSWYQQTPGQGLQFLFEYFSETQRNKGNFPGRFSGRQFSNSRSEMNVSTLELGDSALYLCASSKGLGTYNEQFFGPGTRLTVL.

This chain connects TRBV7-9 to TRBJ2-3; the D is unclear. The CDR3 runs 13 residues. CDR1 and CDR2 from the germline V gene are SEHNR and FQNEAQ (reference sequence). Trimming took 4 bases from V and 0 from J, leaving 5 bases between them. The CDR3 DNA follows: TGTGCCAGCAGCTGGGCCAGCACAGATACGCAGTATTTT. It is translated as CASSWASTDTQYF.

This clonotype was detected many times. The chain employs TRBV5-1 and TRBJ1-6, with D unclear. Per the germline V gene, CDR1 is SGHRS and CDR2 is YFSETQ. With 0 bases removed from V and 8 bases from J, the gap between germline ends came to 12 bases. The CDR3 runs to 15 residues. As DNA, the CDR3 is TGCGCCAGCAGCTTGGGGGGAGCCCGGTATTCACCCCTCCACTTT. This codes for CASSLGGARYSPLHF.

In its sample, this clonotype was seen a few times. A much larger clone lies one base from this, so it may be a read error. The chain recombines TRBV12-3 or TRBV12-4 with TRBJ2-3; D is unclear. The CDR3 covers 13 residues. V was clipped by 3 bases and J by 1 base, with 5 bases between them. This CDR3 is CASSFVGTDTQYF. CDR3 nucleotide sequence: TGTGCCAGCAGTTTCGTGGGCACAGATACGCAGTATTTT.

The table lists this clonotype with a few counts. CDR3 bases: TGTGCCAGCAGCTTAGGGCCCTGGGAAGAAGAGACCCAGTACTTC. Encoded protein: CASSLGPWEEETQYF. This chain joins TRBV11-3 and TRBJ2-5; D is unresolved. Germline V gene sequence: CDR1 SGHNT, CDR2 YENEEA. V lost 1 base and J lost 3, with 12 bases in between. The CDR3 contains 15 residues.

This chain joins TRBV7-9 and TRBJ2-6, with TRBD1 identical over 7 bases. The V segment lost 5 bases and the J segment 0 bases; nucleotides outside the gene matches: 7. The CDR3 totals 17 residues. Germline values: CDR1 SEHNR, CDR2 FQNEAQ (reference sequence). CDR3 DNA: TGTGCCAGCAGCGTGACAGGGCAGAGCTCTGGGGCCAACGTCCTGACTTTC. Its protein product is CASSVTGQSSGANVLTF.

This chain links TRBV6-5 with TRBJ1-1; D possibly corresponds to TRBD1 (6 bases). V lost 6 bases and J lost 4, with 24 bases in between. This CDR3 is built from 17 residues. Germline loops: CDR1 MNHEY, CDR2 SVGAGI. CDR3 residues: CASRPGVRRGALTEAFF. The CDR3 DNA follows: TGTGCCAGCAGACCCGGTGTCCGCCGGGGGGCACTCACTGAAGCTTTCTTT.

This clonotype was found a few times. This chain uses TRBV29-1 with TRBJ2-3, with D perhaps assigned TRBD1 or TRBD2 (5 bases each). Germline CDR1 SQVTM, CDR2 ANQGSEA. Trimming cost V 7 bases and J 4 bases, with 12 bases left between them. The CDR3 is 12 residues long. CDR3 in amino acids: CSARELPDTQYF. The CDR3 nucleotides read TGCAGCGCCAGGGAGTTGCCAGATACGCAGTATTTT.

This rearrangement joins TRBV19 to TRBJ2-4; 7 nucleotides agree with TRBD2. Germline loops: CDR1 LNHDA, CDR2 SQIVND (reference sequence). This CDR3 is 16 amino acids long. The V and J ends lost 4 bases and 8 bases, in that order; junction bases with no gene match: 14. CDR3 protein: CASSNRGTGRRDIQYF. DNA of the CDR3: TGTGCCAGTAGTAACCGCGGGACCGGGAGGAGGGACATTCAGTACTTC.